This note documents a single T cell receptor beta chain sequence. The count of this clone is one. The clone's antigen remains unknown. The sample holds no much larger clone one base away, and base qualities are not on file. From its cysteine to its phenylalanine, the CDR3 spans 15 amino acids. The retained sequence is limited to the CDR3, 45 bases, with the frame set at the first base. According to the germline V gene (reference sequence), CDR1 reads MNHEY and CDR2 reads SMNVEV. The junction shows trimming of 2 bases on V and 4 bases on J, and the gene matches do not reach 4 bases of it. This record belongs to a study of blood T cell repertoires in COVID-19 (dated by TCRdb to about 2020). For the wider study: The collaborator samples originated in the United States, Italy and Spain and spanned the acute and convalescent phases of COVID-19. The prospective study material was composed of cDNA or gDNA derived from T cells, B-cell-depleted T cells, or PBMCs. The dataset comprised deeply sampled blood TCRbeta repertoires from subjects exposed to, actively infected with, or recovered from COVID-19. The repertoires were released in a freely available public database meant as a resource for research on the immune response to SARS-CoV-2. The samples were drawn from the first 160 participants of the ongoing ImmuneRACE study and from 1,254 subjects provided by 6 global collaborators. The sample metadata nearly always contained a de-identified subject ID, COVID-19 status, age in years and sex. Where HLA class I and class II types were available, the types were taken from metadata supplied by the sample provider, not from assay-based typing. Overall results and qualifications from the work: The quantity of clinical and demographic metadata differed by source and by participant and was supplied without curation.

Collaborating institutions collected whole blood in K2EDTA tubes following their own protocols. For TCRbeta analysis, collaborators shipped samples as frozen whole blood, isolated PBMCs, or DNA extracted from either of those sample types. The immunoSEQ Assay, a bias-controlled multiplex PCR, was used to amplify TCRbeta CDR3 regions from genomic DNA. Per the source publication's procedure: Nucleated cell counts per sample were estimated from amplification of reference gene primers within the assay. To quantify the absolute abundance of each unique TCRbeta CDR3 rearrangement, sequence reads were collapsed and filtered. For each sample, productive Simpson clonality was calculated by taking the square root of Simpson's diversity index across productive rearrangements. TCRdb obtained this table from immuneACCESS and retained in-frame rearrangements with V and J assigned. These tables miss some clones; where compared with another copy, unresolved V genes account for less than half of the shortfall, and the remainder is unexplained. V, J and clone size reflect that table, while D and trimming were determined from the DNA. This sample has approximately 210,000 clones in its table, and around 90% of those were observed once. Approximately 4.5% of the sample is in the top ten clones.

The sequence was collected from a human donor in a cohort sampled during active COVID-19. Sequencing input: peripheral blood. This chain joins TRBV27 to TRBJ2-1; 8 central nucleotides agree with TRBD2. The nucleotide sequence is TGTGCCAGCAGTTTAGGACTAGCCCCTTACAATGAGCAGTTCTTC. Translation gives CASSLGLAPYNEQFF.